The present T cell receptor beta chain was sequenced within a study of blood T cell repertoires in COVID-19. Study summary: The origin of the acute and convalescent COVID-19 samples was the United States, Italy and Spain. Nucleic acid was either cDNA or gDNA, and it came from T cells, B-cell-depleted T cells, or PBMCs.

Authors' methods: Reference gene primers were amplified, and this amplification served to estimate nucleated cell counts. Clones were read by immunoSEQ multiplex PCR, and TCRdb kept only the in-frame ones, dropping some. V and J calls and clone size are those listed in that table; D and trimming were worked out from the DNA. This table has about 260,000 clones, around 90% appearing once. The CDR3 is 15 amino acids. Trimming shortened V by 2 bases and J by 3 bases, and 13 bases separated the two germline ends. Germline CDR1 reads SGHAT; CDR2 reads FQNNGV. The TCR comes from a human donor in a cohort sampled during active COVID-19. This sequence joins TRBV11-2 and TRBJ1-1; D unresolved. Source material: peripheral blood. In nucleotides, the CDR3 is TGTGCCAGCAGCTTATGGCCGAGGGAGGACACTGAAGCTTTCTTT. Protein sequence: CASSLWPREDTEAFF. Filled out from reference TRBV11-2 and TRBJ1-1, the complete variable domain reads EAGVAQSPRYKIIEKRQSVAFWCNPISGHATLYWYQQILGQGPKLLIQFQNNGVVDDSQLPKDRFSAERLKGVDSTLKIQPAKLEDSAVYLCASSLWPREDTEAFFGQGTRLTVV.